Only a few counts were recorded for the clone carrying this TCR beta chain. Its antigen is unknown. The source of the sample is a study of vaccination and CD4 T cells after COVID-19. The wider study: Cells received overlapping spike peptides from SARS-CoV-2, HCoV-NL63, HCoV-OC43 and HCoV-229E as stimulation.

The Oncomine TCR Beta short-read assay was what sequenced the DNA obtained from cultured CD4+ T cells. Using its own MiXCR run on the PCR reads, TCRdb lists one record per CDR3 protein. The table lists 20,000 to 25,000 distinct CDR3 sequences, roughly 39% of them singletons. The treatment denotes: approximately 9-day PBMC culture with coronavirus spike peptide pools or control peptides (ViraFEST assay). CDR3 length equals 16 residues. V gave up 4 bases and J gave up 1 base, with 14 bases separating them. From germline, CDR1 is DFQATT and CDR2 SNEGSKA (reference sequence). The genes are TRBV20-1 and TRBJ1-6; D gene ambiguous. Specimen: CD4+ T cells from blood, cultured in vitro. The sequence was collected from a human donor who had recovered from COVID-19. The CDR3 nucleotides read TGCAGTGCTATCCGGGGAGCCGGTTCCTATAATTCACCCCTCCACTTT. Translating it yields CSAIRGAGSYNSPLHF.